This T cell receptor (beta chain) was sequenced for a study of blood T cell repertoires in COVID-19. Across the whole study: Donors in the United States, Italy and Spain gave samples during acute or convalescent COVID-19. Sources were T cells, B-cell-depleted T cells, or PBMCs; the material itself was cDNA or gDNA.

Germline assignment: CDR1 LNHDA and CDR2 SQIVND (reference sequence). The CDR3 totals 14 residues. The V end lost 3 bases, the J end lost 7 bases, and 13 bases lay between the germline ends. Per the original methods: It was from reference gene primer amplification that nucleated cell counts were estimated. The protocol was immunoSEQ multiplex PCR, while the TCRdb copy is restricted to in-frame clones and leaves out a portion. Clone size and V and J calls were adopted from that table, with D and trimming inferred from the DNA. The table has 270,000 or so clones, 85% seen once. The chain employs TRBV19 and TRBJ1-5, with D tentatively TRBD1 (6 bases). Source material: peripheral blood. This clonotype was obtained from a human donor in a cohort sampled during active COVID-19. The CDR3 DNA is TGTGCCAGTAGTATGGGGACATCCAACCAGCCCCAGCATTTT. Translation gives CASSMGTSNQPQHF. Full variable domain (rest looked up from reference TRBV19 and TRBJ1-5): DGGITQSPKYLFRKEGQNVTLSCEQNLNHDAMYWYRQDPGQGLRLIYYSQIVNDFQKGDIAEGYSVSREKKESFPLTVTSAQKNPTAFYLCASSMGTSNQPQHFGDGTRLSIL.